This T cell receptor beta chain was retrieved from a study of shared T cell receptors in the human thymus. CDR1 is SGHDT and CDR2 is YYEEEE in the germline V gene. With 0 bases removed from V and 2 bases from J, the gap between germline ends came to 20 bases. The CDR3 spans 18 residues. The method was immunoSEQ multiplex PCR; TCRdb's version includes in-frame clones alone and lacks a portion of them. The sample has 500,000 to 750,000 clones; roughly 90% are singletons. The data were also submitted as part of a second study, on human thymus T cells. From that paper: From resections taken during corrective heart surgery, the thymus tissue was obtained. Use of V and J genes seemed skewed within the thymic and blood repertoires. Unrelated individuals had highly overlapping thymic repertoires, as reported in related research.

J is TRBJ1-2 and V is TRBV5-6; a weak D match, TRBD1 (5 bases). The sequence was collected from a boy in the first two years of life with a congenital heart defect. The sample comprised thymocytes. CDR3: CASSLASRTPMGNYGYTF. The CDR3 region has the DNA TGTGCCAGCAGCTTGGCAAGTAGGACACCTATGGGAAACTATGGCTACACCTTC.